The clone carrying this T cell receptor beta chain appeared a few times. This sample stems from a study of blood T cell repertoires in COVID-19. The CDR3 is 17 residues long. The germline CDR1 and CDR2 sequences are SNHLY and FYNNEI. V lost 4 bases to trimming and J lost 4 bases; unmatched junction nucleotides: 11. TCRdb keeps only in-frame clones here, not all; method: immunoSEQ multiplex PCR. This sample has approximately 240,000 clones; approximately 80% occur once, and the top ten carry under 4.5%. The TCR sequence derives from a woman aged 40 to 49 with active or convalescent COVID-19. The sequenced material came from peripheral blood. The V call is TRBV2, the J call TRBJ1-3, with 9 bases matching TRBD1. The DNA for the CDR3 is TGTGCCAGCAGTGGGACAGGGGAGCTCTGGTCGGGAAACACCATATATTTT. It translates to CASSGTGELWSGNTIYF. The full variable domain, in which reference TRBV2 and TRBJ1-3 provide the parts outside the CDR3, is EPEVTQTPSHQVTQMGQEVILRCVPISNHLYFYWYRQILGQKVEFLVSFYNNEISEKSEIFDDQFSVERPDGSNFTLKIRSTKLEDSAMYFCASSGTGELWSGNTIYFGEGSWLTVV.